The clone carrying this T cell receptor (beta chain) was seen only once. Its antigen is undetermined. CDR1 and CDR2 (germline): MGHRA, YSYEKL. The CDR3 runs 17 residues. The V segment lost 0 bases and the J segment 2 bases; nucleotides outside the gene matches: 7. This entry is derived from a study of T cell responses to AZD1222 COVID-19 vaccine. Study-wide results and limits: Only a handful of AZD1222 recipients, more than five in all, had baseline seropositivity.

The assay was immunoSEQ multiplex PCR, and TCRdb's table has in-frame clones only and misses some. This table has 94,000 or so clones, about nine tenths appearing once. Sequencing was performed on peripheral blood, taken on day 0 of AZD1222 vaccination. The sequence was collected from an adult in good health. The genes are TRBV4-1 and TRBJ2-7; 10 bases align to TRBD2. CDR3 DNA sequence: TGCGCCAGCAGCCAAGATAGGGATAGCGGGAGGACCTACGAGCAGTACTTC. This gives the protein CASSQDRDSGRTYEQYF.